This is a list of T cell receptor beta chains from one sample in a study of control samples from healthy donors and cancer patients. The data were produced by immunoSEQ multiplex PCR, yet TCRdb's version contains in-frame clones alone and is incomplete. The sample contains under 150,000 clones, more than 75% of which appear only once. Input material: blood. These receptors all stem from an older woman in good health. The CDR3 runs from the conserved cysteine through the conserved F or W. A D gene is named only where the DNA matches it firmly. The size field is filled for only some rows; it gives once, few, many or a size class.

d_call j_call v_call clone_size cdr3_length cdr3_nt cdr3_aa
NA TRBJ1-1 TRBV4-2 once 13 TGTGCCAGCACCCTTGTGGGGAGCACTGAAGCTTTCTTT CASTLVGSTEAFF
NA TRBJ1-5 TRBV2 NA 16 TGTGCCAGCAGTGCAAATTCCCGAGGGAGCAATCAGCCCCAGCATTTT CASSANSRGSNQPQHF
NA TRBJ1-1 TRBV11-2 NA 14 TGTGCCAGCAGCTTAGTGAGTCAGAACACTGAAGCTTTCTTT CASSLVSQNTEAFF
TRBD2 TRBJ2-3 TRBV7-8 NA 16 TGTGCCAGCAGGGGGGGACTAGCGGGGAGCACAGATACGCAGTATTTT CASRGGLAGSTDTQYF
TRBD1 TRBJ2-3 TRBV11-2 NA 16 TGTGCCAGCAGCTTGGGACAGCCAACTAGCACAGATACGCAGTATTTT CASSLGQPTSTDTQYF
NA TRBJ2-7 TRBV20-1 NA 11 TGCAGTGCTAGTGATGGGGGAGGGCAGTACTTC CSASDGGGQYF
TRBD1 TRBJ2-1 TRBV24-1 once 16 TGTGCCACCAGTGATTTCGACAGGGGGCATCTCGATGAGCAGTTCTTC CATSDFDRGHLDEQFF
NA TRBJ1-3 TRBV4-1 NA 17 TGCGCCAGCAGCCAAGATCCGGGACCTGCCTCTGGAAACACCATATATTTT CASSQDPGPASGNTIYF
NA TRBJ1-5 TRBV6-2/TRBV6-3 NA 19 TGTGCCAGCAGACCTCCAATAAAGACAGGACCTTATAGCAATCAGCCCCAGCATTTT CASRPPIKTGPYSNQPQHF
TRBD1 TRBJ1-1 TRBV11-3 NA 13 TGTGCCAGCAGCTATAACAGGGGCACTGAAGCTTTCTTT CASSYNRGTEAFF
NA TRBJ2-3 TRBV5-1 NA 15 TGCGCCAGCAGCCCCGACACCCCTAGCACAGATACGCAGTATTTT CASSPDTPSTDTQYF
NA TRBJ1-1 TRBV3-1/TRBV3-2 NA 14 TGTGCCAGCAGCCAAGGACGGGGGTACCCTGAAGCTTTCTTT CASSQGRGYPEAFF
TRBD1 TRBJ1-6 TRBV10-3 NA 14 TGTGCCATCAGACCCGGGACAGCAGACTCACCCCTCCACTTT CAIRPGTADSPLHF
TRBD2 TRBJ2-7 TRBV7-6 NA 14 TGTGCCAGCACCAACCTTTTATCCGGGGGGGAGCAGTACTTC CASTNLLSGGEQYF
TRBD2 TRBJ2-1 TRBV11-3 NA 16 TGTGCCAGCAGCTTAGAAGGTAGCGGGGGGTTCAATGAGCAGTTCTTC CASSLEGSGGFNEQFF
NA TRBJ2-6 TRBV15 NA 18 TGTGCCACCAGCATGACATTTTACGCGAGCTCTGGGGCCAACGTCCTGACTTTC CATSMTFYASSGANVLTF
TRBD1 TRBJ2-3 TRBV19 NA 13 TGTGCCAGTAGGCTGCAGGGGGAAGATACGCAGTATTTT CASRLQGEDTQYF
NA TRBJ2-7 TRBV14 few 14 TGTGCCAGCAGCCACGGGGACCTCTCCTACGAGCAGTACTTC CASSHGDLSYEQYF
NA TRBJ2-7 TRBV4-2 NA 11 TGTGCCAGCAGCCAAGAGACCGAGCAGTACTTC CASSQETEQYF
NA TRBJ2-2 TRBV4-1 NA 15 TGCGCCAGCAGCCAAGATCAACGGTACACCGGGGAGCTGTTTTTT CASSQDQRYTGELFF
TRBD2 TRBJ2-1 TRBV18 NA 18 TGTGCCAGCTCACCTAAACGCCAGCGGGGGGGCCTACACAATGAGCAGTTCTTC CASSPKRQRGGLHNEQFF
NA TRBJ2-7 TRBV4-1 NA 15 TGCGCCAGCAGCTCCCGGCCGGGCGTGAGGGGCGAGCAGTACTTC CASSSRPGVRGEQYF
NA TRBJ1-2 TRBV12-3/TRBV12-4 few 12 TGTGCCAGCAGTAATACGGGGGCCGGCTACACCTTC CASSNTGAGYTF
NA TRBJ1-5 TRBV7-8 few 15 TGTGCCAGCAGTCCGAATTCGGTTTCCAATCAGCCCCAGCATTTT CASSPNSVSNQPQHF
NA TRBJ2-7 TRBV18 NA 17 TGTGCCAGCTCACCGGGCGGGGGCGCGGGGGTCTACTACGAGCAGTACTTC CASSPGGGAGVYYEQYF
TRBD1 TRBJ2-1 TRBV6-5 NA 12 TGTGCCAGCTCGGACAGGGGGAATGAGCAGTTCTTC CASSDRGNEQFF
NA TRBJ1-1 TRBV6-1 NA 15 TGTGCCAGCAGTGAACGCCAGGGTATGAACACTGAAGCTTTCTTT CASSERQGMNTEAFF
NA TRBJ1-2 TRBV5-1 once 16 TGCGCCAGCAGCTTTGGGCAGGGCCTTTTGGGGAATGGCTACACCTTC CASSFGQGLLGNGYTF
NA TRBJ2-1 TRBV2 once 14 TGTGCCAGCAGTGTTGGTAGAACCTACAATGAGCAGTTCTTC CASSVGRTYNEQFF
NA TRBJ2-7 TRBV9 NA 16 TGTGCCAGCAGCGTAGCTGGTGGGGCAGTTACCGGGGAGCAGTACTTC CASSVAGGAVTGEQYF
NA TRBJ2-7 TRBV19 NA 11 TGTGCCGGGACTGTCCGCTACGAGCAGTACTTC CAGTVRYEQYF
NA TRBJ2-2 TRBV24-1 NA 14 TGTGCCACCAGTGATCCTCCCGGGAGCCGGGAGCTGTTTTTT CATSDPPGSRELFF